This T cell receptor (beta chain) is from a study of cytomegalovirus exposure and HLA in healthy donors. PCR employed 60 Vbeta and 13 Jbeta primers. Generated by immunoSEQ multiplex PCR, the TCRdb table keeps only in-frame clones and is missing some. The sample gives under 150,000 clones, about three quarters of which show up once; more than 0.9% is in the top ten. Losses at the gene ends were 3 bases for V and 2 bases for J; bases not matched to a gene: 0. Germline V CDR1 and CDR2: SGHTA, FQGTGA. This CDR3 is 15 amino acids long. The rearrangement joins TRBV7-3 to TRBJ1-6, with TRBD1 identical over 8 bases. This sequence originates from a male donor in good health and CMV-seropositive. The source material was PBMCs. This CDR3 is CASSLTGAYNSPLHF. The CDR3 DNA is TGTGCCAGCAGCTTGACAGGGGCCTATAATTCACCCCTCCACTTT. Full variable domain (outside the CDR3, taken from reference TRBV7-3 and TRBJ1-6): GAGVSQTPSNKVTEKGKYVELRCDPISGHTALYWYRQSLGQGPEFLIYFQGTGAADDSGLPNDRFFAVRPEGSVSTLKIQRTERGDSAVYLCASSLTGAYNSPLHFGNGTRLTVT.